The TCR beta chain described here comes from a study of T-cell memory formation after mild COVID-19 (dated by TCRdb to 2020 to 2023). Regarding the research as a whole: Most TCR sequence clusters were specific to one of the two donors. The cohort was made up of two young adult volunteers, one female and one male, who were previously healthy. In two donors, T-cell clones that expanded and contracted after mild COVID-19 were tracked by sequencing TCRalpha and TCRbeta repertoires over time.

With respect to this clonotype: This clone's antigen is unknown. No much larger clonotype is one base removed from it; base qualities were not supplied.

Ficoll-Paque density gradient centrifugation was used to isolate PBMCs. The CDR3 covers 15 residues, taking in both the cysteine and the phenylalanine. Of the read, only the CDR3 DNA is kept; its 45 bases are in frame from base 1. The junction shows trimming of 3 bases on V and 7 bases on J, and the gene matches do not reach 7 bases of it. The germline V gene encodes CDR1 LGHNA and CDR2 YNFKEQ. Broad study findings and their caveats: Some responding clones were found in pre-infection memory, which suggests that pre-existing cross-reactive memory T cells took part in the SARS-CoV-2 response. Only a couple of mild cases were covered by the study, and larger cohorts that include severe cases with pre-infection samples were considered necessary. Contracting CD4+ clones turned up mainly in the CM and EM memory subsets, whereas EMRA was where CD8+ clones were enriched. The second-wave clones that peaked on day 37 were not confirmed to be SARS-CoV-2 specific. Clones that contracted from day 15 to 85 showed balanced CD4/CD8 phenotypes, whereas a second wave of clones that expanded from day 15 to 37 leaned towards CD4+.

TCRdb names Illumina NovaSeq 6000 as the instrument used. Using 5'RACE with constant-segment primers, TCRalpha and TCRbeta cDNA libraries were constructed, with sample barcodes and unique molecular identifiers added in the process. RNA was extracted from every sample with Trizol reagent. Amplification of the libraries took two PCR steps, and the second step added a second sample barcode plus Illumina TruSeq adapters. The libraries were sequenced on an Illumina NovaSeq using 2 x 150 bp paired-end reads. The source study handled its data this way. Reads were demultiplexed and collapsed into UMI-guided consensus sequences with migec v1.2.7. With mixcr v2.1.11, UMI consensuses were aligned to TRA and TRB V and J templates and assembled into clonotypes. Expanded or contracted clonotypes were those called significant by both edgeR and NoisET, with noise models trained on biological replicates. edgeR calls used a false discovery rate-adjusted p below 0.01 and a log2 fold-change threshold of 1. As an exploratory analysis of dynamics, max-normalized trajectories of the 1000 most abundant clonotypes were examined by PCA with hierarchical clustering. Separately sequenced CD4+ and CD8+ repertoires were used to assign the CD4 or CD8 phenotype of responding clones. The public reads were quality trimmed at Q25 with fastp and then assembled into clones with MiXCR by TCRdb, keeping productive beta chains. One record per CDR3 amino acid sequence lists the most common genes and DNA. TCRdb, rather than the study authors, made the V and J calls. For this sample the table gives around 470,000 distinct CDR3 sequences, of which approximately 20% were detected only once. The ten top clones hold roughly 8.4% of the sample.

The source is an adult woman who had mild COVID-19 (a few samples of this study predate the infection). The sample titles of this study are shuffled in the database, so cell type and time point are left out; the donor was told from shared clones. The chain was built from TRBV4-2 and TRBJ2-1; 9 bases in the middle match TRBD2. Sequenced material: PBMCs or a T cell subset sorted from them (not recorded which). The CDR3 reads as follows: CASSQAGGLKNEQFF. The sequenced DNA is TGTGCCAGCAGCCAGGCGGGGGGGCTCAAGAATGAGCAGTTCTTC.